This T cell receptor (beta chain) was identified during a study of blood T cell repertoires in COVID-19. Whole-study context: The United States, Italy and Spain supplied acute and convalescent COVID-19 samples. From T cells, B-cell-depleted T cells, or PBMCs came the material, which was cDNA or gDNA.

This CDR3 is built from 16 residues. With V trimmed by 7 bases and J by 5 bases, 8 bases remained unmatched. In germline, CDR1 is ENHRY, CDR2 SYGVKD. Followed over time, Seattle patients had been enrolled while infection was active. Assay used: immunoSEQ multiplex PCR; TCRdb lists only in-frame clones, some missing. The sample includes some 240,000 clones, 80% to 90% of them seen just once. The J gene is TRBJ2-7, the V gene TRBV10-3; TRBD2 matches at 16 bases. This sequence originates from a woman in her seventies with COVID-19, enrolled during active disease. The sequenced sample was peripheral blood. The CDR3 DNA reads TGTGCCATCAAGTCCGGGACTAGCGGGAGGGGGGACGAGCAGTACTTC. This translates into CAIKSGTSGRGDEQYF.